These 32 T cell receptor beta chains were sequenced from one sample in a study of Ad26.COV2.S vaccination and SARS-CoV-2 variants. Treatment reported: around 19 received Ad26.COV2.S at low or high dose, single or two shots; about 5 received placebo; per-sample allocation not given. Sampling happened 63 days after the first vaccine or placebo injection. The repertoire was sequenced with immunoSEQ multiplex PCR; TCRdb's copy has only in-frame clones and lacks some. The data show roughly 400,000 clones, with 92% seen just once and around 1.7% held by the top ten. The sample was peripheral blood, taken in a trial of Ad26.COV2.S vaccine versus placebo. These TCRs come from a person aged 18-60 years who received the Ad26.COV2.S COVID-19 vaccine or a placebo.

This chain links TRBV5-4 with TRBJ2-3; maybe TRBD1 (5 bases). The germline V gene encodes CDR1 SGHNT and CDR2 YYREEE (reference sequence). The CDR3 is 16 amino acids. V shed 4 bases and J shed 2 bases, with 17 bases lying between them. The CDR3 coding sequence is TGTGCCAGCAGCAGAGATAGCAGGGCAACCACAGATACGCAGTATTTT. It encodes CASSRDSRATTDTQYF. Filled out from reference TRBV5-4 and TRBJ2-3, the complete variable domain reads ETGVTQSPTHLIKTRGQQVTLRCSSQSGHNTVSWYQQALGQGPQFIFQYYREEENGRGNFPPRFSGLQFPNYSSELNVNALELDDSALYLCASSRDSRATTDTQYFGPGTRLTVL.

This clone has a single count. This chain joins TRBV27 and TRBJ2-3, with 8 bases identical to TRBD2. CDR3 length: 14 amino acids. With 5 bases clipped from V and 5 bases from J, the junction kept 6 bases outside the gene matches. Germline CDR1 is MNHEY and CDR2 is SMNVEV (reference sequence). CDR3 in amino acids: CASSLRGGRDTQYF. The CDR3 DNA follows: TGTGCCAGCAGTCTTCGGGGGGGCCGAGATACGCAGTATTTT.

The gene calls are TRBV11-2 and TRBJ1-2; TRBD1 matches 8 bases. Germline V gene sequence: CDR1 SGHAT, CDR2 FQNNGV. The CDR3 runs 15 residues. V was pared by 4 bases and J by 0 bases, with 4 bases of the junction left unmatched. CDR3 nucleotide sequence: TGTGCCAGCAGCTCTGGACAGGGAGCTAACTATGGCTACACCTTC. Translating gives CASSSGQGANYGYTF.

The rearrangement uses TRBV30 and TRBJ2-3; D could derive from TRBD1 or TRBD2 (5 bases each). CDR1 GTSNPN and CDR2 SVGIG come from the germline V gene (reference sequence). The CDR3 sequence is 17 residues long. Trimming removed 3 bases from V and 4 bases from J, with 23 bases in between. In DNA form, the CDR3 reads TGTGCCTGGAGCAAACCTCTCCGGGGCCCAGTCCCAGATACGCAGTATTTT. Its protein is CAWSKPLRGPVPDTQYF.

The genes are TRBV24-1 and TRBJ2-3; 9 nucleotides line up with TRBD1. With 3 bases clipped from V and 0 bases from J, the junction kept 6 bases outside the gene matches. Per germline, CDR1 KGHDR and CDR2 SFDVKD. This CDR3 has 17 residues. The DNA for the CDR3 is TGTGCCACCAGTGATGGGACAGGGAGATTTAGCACAGATACGCAGTATTTT. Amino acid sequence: CATSDGTGRFSTDTQYF.

CDR3 coding DNA: TGTGCCAGCAGTGAGGGGGCAGGGGTCTACGAGCAGTACTTC. Translating gives CASSEGAGVYEQYF. This chain links TRBV25-1 with TRBJ2-7; D may be TRBD1 (6 bases). CDR1 and CDR2 (germline): MGHDK, SYGVNS. Trimming stripped 3 bases from V and 3 bases from J, with 12 bases between. The CDR3 has 14 amino acids.

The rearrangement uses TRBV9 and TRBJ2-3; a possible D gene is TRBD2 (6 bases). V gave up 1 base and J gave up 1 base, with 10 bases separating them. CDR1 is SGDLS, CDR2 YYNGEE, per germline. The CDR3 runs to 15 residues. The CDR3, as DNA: TGTGCCAGCAGCGTAATATCGGGGGGCACAGATACGCAGTATTTT. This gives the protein CASSVISGGTDTQYF.

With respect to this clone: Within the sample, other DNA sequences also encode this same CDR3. The CDR3 coding sequence is TGTGCCAGTAGTCCCTCCGGAAACACCATATATTTT. Encoded protein: CASSPSGNTIYF. The chain employs TRBV19 and TRBJ1-3; D gene uncertain. CDR3 length: 12 amino acids. V lost 5 bases and J 4 bases, leaving 6 bases between the germline ends. Germline CDR1 LNHDA, CDR2 SQIVND (reference sequence). Full variable domain (rest looked up from reference TRBV19 and TRBJ1-3): DGGITQSPKYLFRKEGQNVTLSCEQNLNHDAMYWYRQDPGQGLRLIYYSQIVNDFQKGDIAEGYSVSREKKESFPLTVTSAQKNPTAFYLCASSPSGNTIYFGEGSWLTVV.

The chain's CDR3 is CASSWGPWGEQFF. The CDR3, as DNA: TGTGCCAGCAGTTGGGGACCTTGGGGAGAGCAGTTCTTC. The chain recombines TRBV27 with TRBJ2-1, with D perhaps given as TRBD1 or TRBD2 (5 bases each). Germline V gene sequence: CDR1 MNHEY, CDR2 SMNVEV (reference sequence). CDR3 length equals 13 residues. Trimming took 4 bases from V and 10 from J, leaving 14 bases between them.

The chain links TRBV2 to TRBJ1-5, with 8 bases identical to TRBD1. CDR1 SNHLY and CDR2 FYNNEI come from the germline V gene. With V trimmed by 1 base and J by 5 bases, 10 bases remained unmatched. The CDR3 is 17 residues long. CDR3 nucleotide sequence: TGTGCCAGCAGTGAAGGGACAGGGAGGGCCCAGTATCAGCCCCAGCATTTT. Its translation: CASSEGTGRAQYQPQHF.

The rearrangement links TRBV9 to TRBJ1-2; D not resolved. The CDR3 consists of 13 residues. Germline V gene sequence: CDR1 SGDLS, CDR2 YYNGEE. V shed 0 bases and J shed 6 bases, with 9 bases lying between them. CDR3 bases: TGTGCCAGCAGCGTAGTCTCGGGGAATGGCTACACCTTC. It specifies CASSVVSGNGYTF. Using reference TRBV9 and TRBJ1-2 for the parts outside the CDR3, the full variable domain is DSGVTQTPKHLITATGQRVTLRCSPRSGDLSVYWYQQSLDQGLQFLIQYYNGEERAKGNILERFSAQQFPDLHSELNLSSLELGDSALYFCASSVVSGNGYTFGSGTRLTVV.

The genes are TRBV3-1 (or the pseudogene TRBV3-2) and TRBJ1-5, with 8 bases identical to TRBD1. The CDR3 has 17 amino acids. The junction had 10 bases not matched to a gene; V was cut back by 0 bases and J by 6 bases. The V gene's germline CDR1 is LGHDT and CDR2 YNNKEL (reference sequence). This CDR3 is CASSQDLVGQGIQPQHF. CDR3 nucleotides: TGTGCCAGCAGCCAAGATCTCGTAGGACAGGGCATTCAGCCCCAGCATTTT.

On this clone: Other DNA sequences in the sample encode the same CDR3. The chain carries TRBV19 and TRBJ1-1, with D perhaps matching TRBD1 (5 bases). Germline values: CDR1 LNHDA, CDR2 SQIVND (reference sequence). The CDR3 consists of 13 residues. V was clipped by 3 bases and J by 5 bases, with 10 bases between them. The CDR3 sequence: CASSIGGWTEAFF. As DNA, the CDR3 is TGTGCCAGTAGTATCGGGGGTTGGACTGAAGCTTTCTTT. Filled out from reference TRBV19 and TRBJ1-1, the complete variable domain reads DGGITQSPKYLFRKEGQNVTLSCEQNLNHDAMYWYRQDPGQGLRLIYYSQIVNDFQKGDIAEGYSVSREKKESFPLTVTSAQKNPTAFYLCASSIGGWTEAFFGQGTRLTVV.

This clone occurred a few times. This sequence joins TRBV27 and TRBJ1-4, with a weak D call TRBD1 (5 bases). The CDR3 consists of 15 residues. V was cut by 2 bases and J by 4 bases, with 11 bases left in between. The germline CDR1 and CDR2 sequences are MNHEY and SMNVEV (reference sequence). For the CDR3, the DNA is TGTGCCAGCAGTTTAGCGGGGGTTATTAATGAAAAACTGTTTTTT. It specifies CASSLAGVINEKLFF.

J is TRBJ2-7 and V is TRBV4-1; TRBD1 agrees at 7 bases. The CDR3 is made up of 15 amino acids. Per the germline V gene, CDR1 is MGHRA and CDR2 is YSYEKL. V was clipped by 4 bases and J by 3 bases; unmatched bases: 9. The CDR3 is CASSLTGDGIYEQYF. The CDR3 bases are TGCGCCAGCAGCCTTACAGGGGACGGAATCTACGAGCAGTACTTC.

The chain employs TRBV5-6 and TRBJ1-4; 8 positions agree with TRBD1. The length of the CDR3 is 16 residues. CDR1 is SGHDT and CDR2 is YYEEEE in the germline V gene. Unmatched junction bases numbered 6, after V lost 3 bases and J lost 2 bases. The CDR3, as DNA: TGTGCCAGCAGCTCCCCCCGACAGGGGACTAATGAAAAACTGTTTTTT. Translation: CASSSPRQGTNEKLFF.

The CDR3 loop is CASSPVLQGANSPLHF. Written as DNA, the CDR3 is TGTGCCAGCAGCCCGGTCCTACAGGGGGCAAATTCACCCCTCCACTTT. The V and J genes are TRBV7-2 and TRBJ1-6; 9 nucleotides line up with TRBD1. The germline V gene encodes CDR1 SGHTA and CDR2 FQGNSA. V was clipped by 5 bases and J by 7 bases; unmatched bases: 9. CDR3 length equals 16 residues.

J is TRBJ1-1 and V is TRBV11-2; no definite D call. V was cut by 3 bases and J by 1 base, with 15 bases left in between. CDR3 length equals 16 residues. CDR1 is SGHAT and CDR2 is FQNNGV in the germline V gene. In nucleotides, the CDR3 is TGTGCCAGCAGCTTTCGGCCTACAGTTACGAACACTGAAGCTTTCTTT. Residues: CASSFRPTVTNTEAFF.

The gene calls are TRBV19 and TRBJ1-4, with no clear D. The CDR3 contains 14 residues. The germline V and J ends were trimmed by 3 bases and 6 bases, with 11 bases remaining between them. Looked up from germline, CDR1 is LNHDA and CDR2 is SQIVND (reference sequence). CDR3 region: CASSMPVGYEKLFF. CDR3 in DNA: TGTGCCAGTAGTATGCCGGTAGGGTATGAAAAACTGTTTTTT.

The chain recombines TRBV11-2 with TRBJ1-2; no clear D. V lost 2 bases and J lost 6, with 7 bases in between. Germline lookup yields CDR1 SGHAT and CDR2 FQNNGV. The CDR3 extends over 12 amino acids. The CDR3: CASSLSWDGYTF. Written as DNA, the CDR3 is TGTGCCAGCAGCTTATCTTGGGATGGCTACACCTTC.

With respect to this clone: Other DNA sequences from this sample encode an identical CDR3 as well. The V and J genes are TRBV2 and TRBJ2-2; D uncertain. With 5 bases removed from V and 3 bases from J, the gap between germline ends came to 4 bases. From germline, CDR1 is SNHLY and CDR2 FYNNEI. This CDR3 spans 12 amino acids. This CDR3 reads CASSLDTGELFF. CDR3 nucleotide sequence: TGTGCCAGCAGTCTTGACACCGGGGAGCTGTTTTTT.

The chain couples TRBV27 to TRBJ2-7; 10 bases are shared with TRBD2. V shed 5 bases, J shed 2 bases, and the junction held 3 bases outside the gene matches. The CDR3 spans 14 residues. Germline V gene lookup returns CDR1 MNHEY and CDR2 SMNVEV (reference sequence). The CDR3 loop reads CASSRSGGAYEQYF. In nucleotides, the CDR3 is TGTGCCAGCAGTAGGAGCGGGGGGGCCTACGAGCAGTACTTC.

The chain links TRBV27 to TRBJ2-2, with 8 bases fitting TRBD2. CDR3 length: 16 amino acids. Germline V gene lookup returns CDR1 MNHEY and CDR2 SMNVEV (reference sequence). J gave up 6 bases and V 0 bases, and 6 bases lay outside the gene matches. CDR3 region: CASSLSVAGLAGELFF. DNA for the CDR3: TGTGCCAGCAGTTTATCTGTAGCGGGGTTAGCCGGGGAGCTGTTTTTT.

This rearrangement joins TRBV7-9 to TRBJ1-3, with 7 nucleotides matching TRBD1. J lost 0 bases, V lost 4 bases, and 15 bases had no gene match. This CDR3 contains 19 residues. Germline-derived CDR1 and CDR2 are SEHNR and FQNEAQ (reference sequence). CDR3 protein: CASSSSEPQGGASGNTIYF. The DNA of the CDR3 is TGTGCCAGCAGCTCCAGCGAACCCCAGGGGGGCGCCTCTGGAAACACCATATATTTT.

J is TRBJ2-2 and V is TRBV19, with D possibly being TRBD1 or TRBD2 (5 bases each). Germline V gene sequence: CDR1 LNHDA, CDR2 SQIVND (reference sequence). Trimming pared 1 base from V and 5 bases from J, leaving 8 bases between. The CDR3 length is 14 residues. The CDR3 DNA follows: TGTGCCAGTAGTATAGTGGGGGTTACCGGGGAGCTGTTTTTT. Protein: CASSIVGVTGELFF.

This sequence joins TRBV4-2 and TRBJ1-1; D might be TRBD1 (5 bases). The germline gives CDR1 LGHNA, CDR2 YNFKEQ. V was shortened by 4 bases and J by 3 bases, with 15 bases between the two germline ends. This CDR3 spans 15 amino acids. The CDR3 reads CASSLRVGRYTEAFF. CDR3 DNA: TGTGCCAGCAGCCTCAGGGTTGGCCGGTACACTGAAGCTTTCTTT.

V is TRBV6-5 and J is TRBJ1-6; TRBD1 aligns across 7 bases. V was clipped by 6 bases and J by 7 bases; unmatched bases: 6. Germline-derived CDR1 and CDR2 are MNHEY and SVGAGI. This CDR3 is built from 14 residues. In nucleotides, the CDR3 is TGTGCCAGCAGGTACAGGGGAGTAAATTCACCCCTCCACTTT. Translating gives CASRYRGVNSPLHF.

CDR3 residues: CASSPGLAGTRRSYNEQFF. The CDR3 DNA reads TGCGCCAGCAGCCCGGGACTAGCGGGGACCCGACGCTCCTACAATGAGCAGTTCTTC. This chain links TRBV23-1 with TRBJ2-1; TRBD2 matches at 13 bases. TRBV23-1 is treated as an ORF (open reading frame) with a function not yet certain. The V and J ends lost 6 bases and 0 bases, in that order; junction bases with no gene match: 11. This CDR3 is built from 19 residues.

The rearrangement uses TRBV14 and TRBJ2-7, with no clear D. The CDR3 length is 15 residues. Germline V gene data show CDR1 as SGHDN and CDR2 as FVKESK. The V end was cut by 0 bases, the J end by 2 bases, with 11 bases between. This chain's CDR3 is CASSQDLTRTYEQYF. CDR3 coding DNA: TGTGCCAGCAGCCAAGACCTGACAAGAACCTACGAGCAGTACTTC. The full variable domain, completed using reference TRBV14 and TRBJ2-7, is EAGVTQFPSHSVIEKGQTVTLRCDPISGHDNLYWYRRVMGKEIKFLLHFVKESKQDESGMPNNRFLAERTGGTYSTLKVQPAELEDSGVYFCASSQDLTRTYEQYFGPGTRLTVT.

The CDR3 reads CASSQDSWRGETQYF. CDR3 nucleotides: TGCGCCAGCAGCCAAGATAGTTGGCGGGGAGAGACCCAGTACTTC. This chain connects TRBV4-1 to TRBJ2-5, with TRBD2 as a possible D gene (6 bases). Looked up from germline, CDR1 is MGHRA and CDR2 is YSYEKL. Trimming cost V 0 bases and J 4 bases, with 12 bases left between them. This CDR3 region has 15 residues.

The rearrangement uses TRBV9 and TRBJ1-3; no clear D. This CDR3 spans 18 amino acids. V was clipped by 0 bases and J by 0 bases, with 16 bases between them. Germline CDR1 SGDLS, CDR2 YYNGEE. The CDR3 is CASSVGDERSSSGNTIYF. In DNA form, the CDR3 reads TGTGCCAGCAGCGTAGGGGATGAGCGATCAAGCTCTGGAAACACCATATATTTT.

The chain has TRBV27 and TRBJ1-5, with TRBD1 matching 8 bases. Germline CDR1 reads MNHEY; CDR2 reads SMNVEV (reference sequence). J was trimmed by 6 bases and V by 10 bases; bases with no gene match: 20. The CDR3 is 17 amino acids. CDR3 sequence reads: CATGIQKTGGGVQPQHF. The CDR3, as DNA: TGTGCCACCGGCATACAAAAAACAGGGGGTGGTGTTCAGCCCCAGCATTTT.